This TCR beta chain was identified during a study of blood T cell repertoires in COVID-19. Background on the study: Sources were T cells, B-cell-depleted T cells, or PBMCs; the material itself was cDNA or gDNA.

This CDR3 has 19 residues. Trimming at V came to 3 bases and at J to 4 bases, leaving 11 bases not matched to a gene. The germline CDR1 and CDR2 sequences are SGHNT and YYREEE (reference sequence). Using immunoSEQ multiplex PCR, the repertoire was profiled, and TCRdb retains in-frame clones only, with some absent. The sample has 200,000 to 250,000 clones; 80% to 90% are singletons. This chain connects TRBV5-4 to TRBJ2-3, with 16 bases that match TRBD2. The sample taken for sequencing was peripheral blood. The receptor was derived from a man between 40 and 49 years old with acute or convalescent COVID-19. This chain's CDR3 is CASSSPGTSGGVGPDTQYF. CDR3 in DNA: TGTGCCAGCAGCTCTCCAGGGACTAGCGGGGGGGTTGGACCAGATACGCAGTATTTT.